The clone carrying this TCR beta chain has more than one count but fewer than ten. This sample was taken from a study of T cells after posttransplantation cyclophosphamide. Treatment was busulfan-fludarabine conditioning, a marrow graft, and cyclophosphamide on days +3 and +4. Clones were read by immunoSEQ multiplex PCR, and TCRdb kept only the in-frame ones, dropping some. The table includes approximately 19,000 clones, roughly 87% detected once. V was cut by 5 bases and J by 2 bases, with 4 bases left in between. This CDR3 is 11 amino acids long. CDR1 and CDR2 (germline): SGHTA, FQGNSA. The sample here was PBMCs, taken after allogeneic stem cell transplant with posttransplant cyclophosphamide. The origin of this receptor is a female patient aged 35-55 years who received an allogeneic stem cell transplant from a related donor, was CMV-positive, and had no GVHD. These T cells may partly come from the graft donor. The rearrangement links TRBV7-2 to TRBJ2-7; D uncertain. In DNA, the CDR3 is TGTGCCAGCAGCAACACCTACGAGCAGTACTTC. Amino acids: CASSNTYEQYF.